The T cell receptor beta chain described here comes from a study of shared clonotypes between healthy human individuals. Data came from immunoSEQ multiplex PCR; TCRdb stores just in-frame clones and leaves some out. The table lists 2 million to 2.5 million clones, roughly 94% of them singletons. The CDR3 runs 13 residues. The V end was cut by 4 bases, the J end by 5 bases, with 11 bases between. Per the germline V gene, CDR1 is SEHNR and CDR2 is FQNEAQ (reference sequence). Study results and limitations: Specimens sampled were limited to blood, with tissue repertoires likely differing.

About this clone itself: Its target is unknown.

This TCR came from a man between 18 and 35 years old in good health. J is TRBJ2-5 and V is TRBV7-9; the D is unclear. Source material: naive CD4+ T cells sorted from blood. Subset noted: CD45RA+ positively selected. CDR3 coding DNA: TGTGCCAGCAGCTCCGGAGTCGGGGAGACCCAGTACTTC. Its translation is CASSSGVGETQYF.